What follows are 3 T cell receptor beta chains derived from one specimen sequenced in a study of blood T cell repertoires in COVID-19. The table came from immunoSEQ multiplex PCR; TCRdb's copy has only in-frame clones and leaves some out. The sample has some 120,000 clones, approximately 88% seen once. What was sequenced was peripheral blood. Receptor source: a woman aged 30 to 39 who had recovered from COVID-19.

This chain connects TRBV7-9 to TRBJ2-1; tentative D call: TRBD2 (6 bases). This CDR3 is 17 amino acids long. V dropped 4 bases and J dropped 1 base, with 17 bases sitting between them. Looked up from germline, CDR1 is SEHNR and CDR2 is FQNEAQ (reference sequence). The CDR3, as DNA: TGTGCCAGCAGCTCCACGCGGACGGGAGAGTCCTACAATGAGCAGTTCTTC. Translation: CASSSTRTGESYNEQFF.

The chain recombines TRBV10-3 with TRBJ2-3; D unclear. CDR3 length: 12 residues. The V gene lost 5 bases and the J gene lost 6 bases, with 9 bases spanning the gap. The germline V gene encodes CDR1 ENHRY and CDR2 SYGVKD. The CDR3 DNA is TGTGCCATCAGTCCTAGTGGGGATACGCAGTATTTT. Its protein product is CAISPSGDTQYF.

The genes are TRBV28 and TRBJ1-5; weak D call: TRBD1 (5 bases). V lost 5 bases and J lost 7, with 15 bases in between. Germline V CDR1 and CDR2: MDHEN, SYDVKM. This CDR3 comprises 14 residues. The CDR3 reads CASSMQGGGQPQHF. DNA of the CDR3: TGTGCCAGCAGTATGCAGGGAGGCGGACAGCCCCAGCATTTT.